The 12 T cell receptor beta chains reported below all come from one sample, sequenced in a study of PD-L1 blockade in urothelial cancer. Time point indicated: pretreatment peripheral blood. Measured with immunoSEQ multiplex PCR; TCRdb has only the in-frame clones, and not every one. The data show 90,000 to 100,000 clones, with around 90% seen just once and about 1.7% held by the top ten. Specimen: PBMCs, collected around atezolizumab (anti-PD-L1) treatment. These receptors all come from a man in his sixties with urothelial cancer.

V usage is TRBV4-2 and J usage is TRBJ2-7, with D unclear. CDR3 size: 15 residues. Germline V lookup: CDR1 LGHNA, CDR2 YNFKEQ. With 0 bases removed from V and 1 base from J, the gap between germline ends came to 10 bases. CDR3 in DNA: TGTGCCAGCAGCCAAGATGTCAGTTTTTCCTACGAGCAGTACTTC. Translation: CASSQDVSFSYEQYF.

V usage is TRBV21-1 and J usage is TRBJ1-4. TRBV21-1 is a documented pseudogene. The CDR3 is made up of 16 amino acids. The CDR3 coding sequence is TGTGCCAGCAGCTCCAAGTTGGGAGTTACTAATGAAAAACTGTTTTTT. Its protein is CASSSKLGVTNEKLFF.

This clone was detected only once. The chain carries TRBV10-3 and TRBJ1-2, with D possibly TRBD1 on 6 matching bases. There are 14 residues in the CDR3. Between the trimmed V and J ends, which lost 0 bases and 2 bases, there was a span of 7 bases. In germline, CDR1 is ENHRY, CDR2 SYGVKD. CDR3 loop: CAISESTGNYGYTF. The CDR3 nucleotides read TGTGCCATCAGTGAGTCTACAGGGAACTATGGCTACACCTTC.

The genes are TRBV27 and TRBJ2-2; 10 positions match TRBD2. The CDR3 totals 17 residues. In germline, CDR1 is MNHEY, CDR2 SMNVEV (reference sequence). V trimming: 3 bases; J trimming: 6 bases; junction bases outside the gene matches: 10. This CDR3 reads CASSFKLAGGMSGELFF. As DNA, the CDR3 is TGTGCCAGCAGTTTTAAGTTAGCGGGAGGAATGTCCGGGGAGCTGTTTTTT.

The V and J genes are TRBV5-1 and TRBJ1-6; possibly TRBD1 for D (5 bases). This CDR3 is built from 15 residues. Germline CDR1 and CDR2: SGHRS and YFSETQ. V was shortened by 4 bases and J by 4 bases, with 12 bases between the two germline ends. The CDR3, as DNA: TGCGCCAGCAGCAGCGGGACTCAGTATAATTCACCCCTCCACTTT. This encodes CASSSGTQYNSPLHF.

The chain is built from TRBV2 and TRBJ2-7; 7 nucleotides line up with TRBD2. V lost 5 bases to trimming and J lost 6 bases; unmatched junction nucleotides: 10. CDR1 is SNHLY, CDR2 FYNNEI, per germline. The CDR3 is made up of 14 amino acids. CDR3 in DNA: TGTGCCAGCAGTAGTTCAAGCGGGGCGGCCGAGCAGTACTTC. This gives the protein CASSSSSGAAEQYF.

This clone was counted once. The J gene is TRBJ2-2, the V gene TRBV4-2, with TRBD1 matching 9 bases. J gave up 4 bases and V 0 bases, and 15 bases lay outside the gene matches. The CDR3 contains 20 residues. Germline CDR1 reads LGHNA; CDR2 reads YNFKEQ. CDR3 sequence reads: CASSQEGGRDRGFPTGELFF. CDR3 nucleotides: TGTGCCAGCAGCCAAGAGGGGGGCCGAGACAGGGGGTTTCCCACCGGGGAGCTGTTTTTT.

V and J are TRBV18 and TRBJ2-7, with D tentatively TRBD1 (6 bases). CDR3 length: 17 amino acids. The V and J ends lost 3 bases and 0 bases respectively, with 18 bases between them. Germline loops: CDR1 KGHSH, CDR2 LQKENI. For the CDR3, the DNA is TGTGCCAGCTCACCGAGCCCCAGGACAGAGTCCTCCTACGAGCAGTACTTC. Translation: CASSPSPRTESSYEQYF.

The V gene is TRBV7-2, the J gene TRBJ2-5; D is possibly TRBD1 (6 bases). The V gene lost 3 bases and the J gene lost 5 bases, with 10 bases spanning the gap. The CDR3 has 13 amino acids. Per germline, CDR1 SGHTA and CDR2 FQGNSA. CDR3 residues: CASSFYRDETQYF. DNA of the CDR3: TGTGCCAGCAGCTTCTACAGGGATGAGACCCAGTACTTC.

The genes are TRBV9 and TRBJ2-7; 7 bases match TRBD2. Germline assignment: CDR1 SGDLS and CDR2 YYNGEE. Germline trimming cut 0 bases from V and 4 bases from J; bases unmatched to any gene: 7. The CDR3 has 15 residues. CDR3 region: CASSVGPSGRYEQYF. Written as DNA, the CDR3 is TGTGCCAGCAGCGTAGGGCCTAGCGGACGGTACGAGCAGTACTTC.

In this sample, this clone turned up a few times. CDR3 protein: CASSRTASGTAHFIQYF. CDR3 bases: TGCGCCAGCAGCCGCACGGCCTCCGGGACAGCACACTTCATTCAGTACTTC. The chain couples TRBV5-1 to TRBJ2-4, with 7 bases identical to TRBD1. Germline V CDR1 and CDR2: SGHRS, YFSETQ. The CDR3 runs to 17 residues. The V and J ends lost 4 bases and 9 bases, in that order; junction bases with no gene match: 19.

The chain couples TRBV7-3 to TRBJ1-1; maybe TRBD1 (5 bases). Germline V lookup: CDR1 SGHTA, CDR2 FQGTGA. The CDR3 consists of 13 residues. Trimming took 2 bases from V and 1 from J, leaving 5 bases between them. This chain's CDR3 is CASSLDRNTEAFF. CDR3 DNA sequence: TGTGCCAGCAGCTTAGACAGGAACACTGAAGCTTTCTTT.